Below are 16 T cell receptor beta chains sequenced from a single sample in a study of cytomegalovirus exposure and HLA in healthy donors. A multiplex PCR was run with 60 Vbeta primers and 13 Jbeta primers. The repertoire was sequenced with immunoSEQ multiplex PCR; TCRdb's copy has only in-frame clones and lacks some. Of 150,000 to 200,000 clones in the sample, approximately 81% are singletons; the top ten hold around 0.24%. What was sequenced was PBMCs. These receptors all come from a boy younger than 18 in good health and CMV-seronegative.

The rearrangement links TRBV11-2 to TRBJ2-7; D gene ambiguous. CDR3 length equals 13 residues. The germline CDR1 and CDR2 sequences are SGHAT and FQNNGV. Trimming took off 4 bases at V and 6 bases at J, with 13 bases between the two ends. CDR3 protein: CASSWPREREQYF. The CDR3 DNA is TGTGCCAGCAGCTGGCCTAGAGAACGCGAGCAGTACTTC.

The chain carries TRBV9 and TRBJ2-7; 10 nucleotides line up with TRBD1. The junction had 4 bases not matched to a gene; V was cut back by 0 bases and J by 4 bases. The CDR3 sequence is 15 residues long. The V gene's germline CDR1 is SGDLS and CDR2 YYNGEE. The DNA of the CDR3 is TGTGCCAGCAGCGTAGATTCGGGACAGGGGTACGAGCAGTACTTC. Translation: CASSVDSGQGYEQYF.

The chain recombines TRBV28 with TRBJ2-3, with D maybe TRBD2 (6 bases). The V gene's germline CDR1 is MDHEN and CDR2 SYDVKM. CDR3 length: 13 amino acids. The V gene lost 2 bases and the J gene lost 7 bases, with 10 bases spanning the gap. The CDR3 region is CASSLASVYTQYF. The CDR3 region has the DNA TGTGCCAGCAGTTTAGCTAGCGTATATACGCAGTATTTT.

The rearrangement joins TRBV2 to TRBJ2-7; 10 nucleotides agree with TRBD1. With 6 bases clipped from V and 3 bases from J, the junction kept 2 bases outside the gene matches. The CDR3 spans 13 residues. The germline V gene has CDR1 SNHLY and CDR2 FYNNEI. As DNA, the CDR3 is TGTGCCAGCAGGGGGACAGGGGACTACGAGCAGTACTTC. Its protein is CASRGTGDYEQYF.

The chain recombines TRBV11-2 with TRBJ1-2, with D possibly being TRBD1 (5 bases). The CDR3 runs 15 residues. Germline V CDR1 and CDR2: SGHAT, FQNNGV. Deletions cut 2 bases from V and 8 bases from J, with 18 bases between. The CDR3 sequence: CASSLFNRGGVGYTF. Here the CDR3 DNA reads TGTGCCAGCAGCTTATTTAACCGGGGGGGAGTAGGCTACACCTTC. The full variable domain, in which reference TRBV11-2 and TRBJ1-2 provide the parts outside the CDR3, is EAGVAQSPRYKIIEKRQSVAFWCNPISGHATLYWYQQILGQGPKLLIQFQNNGVVDDSQLPKDRFSAERLKGVDSTLKIQPAKLEDSAVYLCASSLFNRGGVGYTFGSGTRLTVV.

The V gene is TRBV18, the J gene TRBJ2-7; a possible D gene is TRBD1 (5 bases). In germline, CDR1 is KGHSH, CDR2 LQKENI. V gave up 5 bases and J gave up 3 bases, with 14 bases separating them. This CDR3 region has 14 residues. The CDR3 bases are TGTGCCAGCTCATCCATTCAGGGTTTCTACGAGCAGTACTTC. Its protein is CASSSIQGFYEQYF.

The chain couples TRBV7-8 to TRBJ1-2; 8 nucleotides agree with TRBD1. CDR3 length equals 15 residues. V lost 4 bases to trimming and J lost 2 bases; unmatched junction nucleotides: 6. Germline CDR1 SGHVS, CDR2 FQNEAQ. CDR3 bases: TGTGCCAGCAGCTCTTTGGGACAGGCGAACTATGGCTACACCTTC. Residues: CASSSLGQANYGYTF.

The J gene is TRBJ1-2, the V gene TRBV7-9, with a tentative D call TRBD1 (5 bases). The V gene lost 3 bases and the J gene lost 6 bases, with 8 bases spanning the gap. This CDR3 has 12 residues. Germline loops: CDR1 SEHNR, CDR2 FQNEAQ (reference sequence). The CDR3 reads CASSLGGNGYTF. As DNA, the CDR3 is TGTGCCAGCAGCTTGGGGGGAAATGGCTACACCTTC.

As DNA, the CDR3 is TGTGCCAGCAGCTCCCGGGGGTTCCGGGCTGGAAACACCATATATTTT. Translated, it gives CASSSRGFRAGNTIYF. The chain combines TRBV5-6 with TRBJ1-3, with a weak D call TRBD1 (5 bases). The CDR3 sequence is 16 residues long. Trimming removed 3 bases at V and 2 bases at J, with 15 bases between. The germline V gene has CDR1 SGHDT and CDR2 YYEEEE.

A word on this clone: This specimen includes other DNA sequences encoding the same CDR3. The V gene is TRBV6-1, the J gene TRBJ1-2; no clear D gene. The CDR3 spans 13 residues. Per the germline V gene, CDR1 is MNHNS and CDR2 is SASEGT. V was trimmed by 1 base and J by 3 bases, leaving 6 bases between them. CDR3 protein: CASSEVQYYGYTF. The CDR3 DNA sequence: TGTGCCAGCAGTGAAGTTCAGTACTATGGCTACACCTTC.

This clone has only a few counts. The V and J genes are TRBV6-6 and TRBJ1-1, with 7 bases identical to TRBD1. In germline, CDR1 is MNHNY, CDR2 SVGAGI (reference sequence). This CDR3 has 13 amino acids. Unmatched junction bases numbered 11, after V lost 6 bases and J lost 10 bases. DNA of the CDR3: TGTGCCAGCAGCAACGGACAGGCTACAGGAGCTTTCTTT. This sequence encodes CASSNGQATGAFF.

The chain couples TRBV30 to TRBJ1-2, with D unclear. CDR1 GTSNPN and CDR2 SVGIG come from the germline V gene (reference sequence). Trimming left V 4 bases short and J 5 bases short, with 8 bases between. CDR3 length: 11 residues. The CDR3 DNA follows: TGTGCCTGGAACGGAGGGTATGGCTACACCTTC. Amino acids: CAWNGGYGYTF.

This clone is a singleton in its sample. The chain uses TRBV5-4 and TRBJ2-1; 7 positions match TRBD1. The CDR3 has 15 amino acids. Germline CDR1 reads SGHNT; CDR2 reads YYREEE (reference sequence). With V trimmed by 4 bases and J by 7 bases, 11 bases remained unmatched. For the CDR3, the DNA is TGTGCCAGCAGCCTCAGGACAGGATTTGAAAATGAGCAGTTCTTC. It encodes CASSLRTGFENEQFF.

The chain couples TRBV19 to TRBJ2-1, with D perhaps TRBD2 (6 bases). V was clipped by 5 bases and J by 8 bases, with 13 bases between them. The CDR3 loop spans 13 amino acids. Germline lookup yields CDR1 LNHDA and CDR2 SQIVND (reference sequence). As DNA, the CDR3 is TGTGCCAGTAGTCGGGGGACGGGCGATGAGCAGTTCTTC. Its protein is CASSRGTGDEQFF.

The chain joins TRBV6-5 to TRBJ1-1, with D maybe TRBD1 (5 bases). V dropped 6 bases and J dropped 1 base, with 15 bases sitting between them. The CDR3 has 15 amino acids. Germline CDR1 MNHEY, CDR2 SVGAGI. CDR3 loop: CASSPRDRQNTEAFF. CDR3 nucleotide sequence: TGTGCCAGCAGCCCTAGAGACAGACAGAACACTGAAGCTTTCTTT.

The chain joins TRBV7-9 to TRBJ1-1; 11 bases fit TRBD1. J lost 5 bases, V lost 4 bases, and 15 bases had no gene match. Per the germline V gene, CDR1 is SEHNR and CDR2 is FQNEAQ (reference sequence). The length of the CDR3 is 18 residues. CDR3 in DNA: TGTGCCAGCAGCTCCCCAATGGGCTCCGGACAGGGGGCGACTGAAGCTTTCTTT. Translation gives CASSSPMGSGQGATEAFF.